Described below is a single T cell receptor beta chain sequence and its context. The sample comes from a study of shared clonotypes between healthy human individuals. The wider study: Samples came from a couple of female and three male donors aged 18 to 49.

The germline V gene has CDR1 SGDLS and CDR2 YYNGEE. Trimming took off 3 bases at V and 4 bases at J, with 13 bases between the two ends. The CDR3 runs to 15 residues. Deep level was the assay's run setting. TCRdb keeps only in-frame clones here, not all; method: immunoSEQ multiplex PCR. The table records around 500,000 clones, 60% to 85% of them present only once. The donors were adults (healthy and HIV-negative) with no recent acute infections or vaccinations. The sequenced material came from PBMCs. The rearrangement joins TRBV9 to TRBJ2-2, with D unclear. The clonotype comes from a middle-aged woman in good health. Some clones in this sample may be carry-over from other donors' samples. The CDR3 sequence is CASSARIEGTGELFF. CDR3 nucleotide sequence: TGTGCCAGCAGCGCTAGGATCGAAGGCACCGGGGAGCTGTTTTTT.